The 6 T cell receptor beta chains reported below all come from one sample, sequenced in a study of blood T cell repertoires in COVID-19. Assay: immunoSEQ multiplex PCR; the TCRdb copy retains only in-frame clones and omits some. The sample holds some 500,000 clones; 70% to 90% are singletons and the top ten take roughly 1.9%. The specimen was PBMCs or T cells enriched from blood (not recorded which). Source of these receptors: a woman in her thirties or forties who had recovered from COVID-19.

The rearrangement links TRBV4-3 to TRBJ2-7, with a weak D call TRBD2 (6 bases). This CDR3 has 17 amino acids. The ends were cut back, 1 base at V and 0 bases at J, with 16 bases in the middle. Germline-derived CDR1 and CDR2 are LGHNA and YSLEER. The CDR3 coding sequence is TGCGCCAGCAGCCAAGGCCTGGGACGGGGGAGCTCCTACGAGCAGTACTTC. This translates into CASSQGLGRGSSYEQYF.

This chain uses TRBV7-2 with TRBJ2-2; 7 bases align to TRBD1. Germline CDR1 is SGHTA and CDR2 is FQGNSA. V lost 2 bases, J lost 6 bases, and 12 bases stayed unmatched. The CDR3 consists of 17 residues. CDR3 loop: CASSLSLAQGTSGELFF. The DNA for the CDR3 is TGTGCCAGCAGCTTATCCCTCGCACAGGGGACCTCCGGGGAGCTGTTTTTT.

The V gene is TRBV24-1, the J gene TRBJ2-1; 15 bases fit TRBD2. The germline gives CDR1 KGHDR, CDR2 SFDVKD. The CDR3 covers 17 residues. After removal of 0 bases from V and 12 bases from J, the junction contained 8 bases not matched to a gene. The CDR3 DNA follows: TGTGCCACCAGTGATTTGGAAAGGGGACTAGCGGGAGGAGGGCAGTTCTTC. Its protein product is CATSDLERGLAGGGQFF.

The chain joins TRBV18 to TRBJ1-1, with D possibly matching TRBD1 (6 bases). The germline CDR1 and CDR2 sequences are KGHSH and LQKENI. This CDR3 region has 14 residues. V lost 6 bases and J lost 3, with 14 bases in between. CDR3 sequence: CASSLTGLYTEAFF. The CDR3 nucleotides read TGTGCCAGCTCGCTGACAGGTCTGTACACTGAAGCTTTCTTT. Based on the CDR3 plus reference TRBV18 and TRBJ1-1, the full variable domain is NAGVMQNPRHLVRRRGQEARLRCSPMKGHSHVYWYRQLPEEGLKFMVYLQKENIIDESGMPKERFSAEFPKEGPSILRIQQVVRGDSAAYFCASSLTGLYTEAFFGQGTRLTVV.

The rearrangement uses TRBV11-3 and TRBJ2-5; D is perhaps TRBD1 (5 bases). CDR3 length: 14 amino acids. V lost 1 base to trimming and J lost 2 bases, with 8 bases between them. Germline values: CDR1 SGHNT, CDR2 YENEEA. CDR3 sequence (DNA): TGTGCCAGCAGCTTAGCAGGGTATCAAGAGACCCAGTACTTC. As protein: CASSLAGYQETQYF.

This chain uses TRBV6-1 with TRBJ1-2; D call uncertain. From germline, CDR1 is MNHNS and CDR2 SASEGT. The CDR3 covers 13 residues. Trimming took off 1 base at V and 8 bases at J, with 11 bases between the two ends. Written as DNA, the CDR3 is TGTGCCAGCAGTGAAGTTCCCAGATTAGGCTACACCTTC. It specifies CASSEVPRLGYTF.